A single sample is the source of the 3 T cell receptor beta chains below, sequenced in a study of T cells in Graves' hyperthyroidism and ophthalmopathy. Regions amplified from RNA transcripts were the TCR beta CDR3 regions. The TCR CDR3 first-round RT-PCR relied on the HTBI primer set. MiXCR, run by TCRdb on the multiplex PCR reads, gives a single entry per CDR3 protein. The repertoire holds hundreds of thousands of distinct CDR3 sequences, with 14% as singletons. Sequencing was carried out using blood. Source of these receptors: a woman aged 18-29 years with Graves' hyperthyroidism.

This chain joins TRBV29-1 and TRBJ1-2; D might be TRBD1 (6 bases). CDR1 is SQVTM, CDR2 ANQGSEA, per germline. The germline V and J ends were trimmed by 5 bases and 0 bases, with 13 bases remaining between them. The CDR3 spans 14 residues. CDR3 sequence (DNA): TGCAGCGTTAACCGGGACACAGCTAACTATGGCTACACCTTC. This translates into CSVNRDTANYGYTF.

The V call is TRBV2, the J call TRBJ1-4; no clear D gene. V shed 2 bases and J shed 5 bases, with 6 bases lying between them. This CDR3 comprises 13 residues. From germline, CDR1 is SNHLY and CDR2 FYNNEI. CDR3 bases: TGTGCCAGCAGTGAAAGGTTAAATGAAAAACTGTTTTTT. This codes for CASSERLNEKLFF.

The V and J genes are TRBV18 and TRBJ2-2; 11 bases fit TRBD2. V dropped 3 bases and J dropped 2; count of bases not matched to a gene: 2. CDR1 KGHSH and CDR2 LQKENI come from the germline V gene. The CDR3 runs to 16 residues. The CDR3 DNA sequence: TGTGCCAGCTCACCTACTAGCGGGAGAAACACCGGGGAGCTGTTTTTT. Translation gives CASSPTSGRNTGELFF.